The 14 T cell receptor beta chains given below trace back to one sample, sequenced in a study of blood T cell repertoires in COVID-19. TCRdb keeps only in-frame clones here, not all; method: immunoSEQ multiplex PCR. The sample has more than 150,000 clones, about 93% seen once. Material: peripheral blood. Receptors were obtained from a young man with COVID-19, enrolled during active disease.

The CDR3 region is CASSHGEGGTEKLFF. The CDR3 DNA is TGCGCCAGCAGCCACGGGGAGGGGGGTACGGAAAAACTGTTTTTT. The V call is TRBV5-1, the J call TRBJ1-4; maybe TRBD1 (6 bases). Trimming took 4 bases from V and 8 from J, leaving 18 bases between them. The CDR3 consists of 15 residues. Germline CDR1 SGHRS, CDR2 YFSETQ.

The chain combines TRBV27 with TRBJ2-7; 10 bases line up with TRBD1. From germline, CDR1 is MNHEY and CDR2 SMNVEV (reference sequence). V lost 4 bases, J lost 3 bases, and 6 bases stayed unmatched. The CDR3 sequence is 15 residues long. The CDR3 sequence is CASSSPGQGNYEQYF. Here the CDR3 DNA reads TGTGCCAGCAGTTCACCGGGACAGGGGAACTACGAGCAGTACTTC.

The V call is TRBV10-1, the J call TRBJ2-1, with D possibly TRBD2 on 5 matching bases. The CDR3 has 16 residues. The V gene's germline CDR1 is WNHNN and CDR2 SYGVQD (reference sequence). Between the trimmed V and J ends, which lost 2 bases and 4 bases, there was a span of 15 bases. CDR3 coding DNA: TGCGCCAGCAGTGAGGGCGTAGGACGGACTTACAATGAGCAGTTCTTC. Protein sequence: CASSEGVGRTYNEQFF.

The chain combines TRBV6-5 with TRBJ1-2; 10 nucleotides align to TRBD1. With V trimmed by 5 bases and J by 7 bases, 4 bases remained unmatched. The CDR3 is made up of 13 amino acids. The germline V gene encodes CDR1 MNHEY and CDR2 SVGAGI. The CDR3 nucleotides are TGTGCCAGCAGTCGACAGGGGGCGGGTGGCTACACCTTC. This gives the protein CASSRQGAGGYTF.

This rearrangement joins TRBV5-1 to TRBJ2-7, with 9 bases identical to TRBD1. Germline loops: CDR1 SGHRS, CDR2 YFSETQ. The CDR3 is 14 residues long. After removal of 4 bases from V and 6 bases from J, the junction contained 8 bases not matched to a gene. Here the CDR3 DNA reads TGCGCCAGCAGCGTAAAAGGACAGGGGAGCGAGCAGTACTTC. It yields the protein CASSVKGQGSEQYF. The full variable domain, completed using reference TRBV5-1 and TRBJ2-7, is KAGVTQTPRYLIKTRGQQVTLSCSPISGHRSVSWYQQTPGQGLQFLFEYFSETQRNKGNFPGRFSGRQFSNSRSEMNVSTLELGDSALYLCASSVKGQGSEQYFGPGTRLTVT.

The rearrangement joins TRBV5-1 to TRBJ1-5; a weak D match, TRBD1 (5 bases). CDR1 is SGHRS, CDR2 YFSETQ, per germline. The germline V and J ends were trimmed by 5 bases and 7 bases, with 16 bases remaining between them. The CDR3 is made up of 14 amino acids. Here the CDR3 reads CASSLGGIGQPQHF. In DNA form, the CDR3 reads TGCGCCAGCAGTCTCGGGGGGATAGGGCAGCCCCAGCATTTT.

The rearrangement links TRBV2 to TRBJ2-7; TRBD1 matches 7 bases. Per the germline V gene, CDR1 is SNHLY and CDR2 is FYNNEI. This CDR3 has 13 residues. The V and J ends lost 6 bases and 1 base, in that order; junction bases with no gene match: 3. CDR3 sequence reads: CASRSGQSYEQYF. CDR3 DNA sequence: TGTGCCAGCAGATCGGGACAGTCCTACGAGCAGTACTTC.

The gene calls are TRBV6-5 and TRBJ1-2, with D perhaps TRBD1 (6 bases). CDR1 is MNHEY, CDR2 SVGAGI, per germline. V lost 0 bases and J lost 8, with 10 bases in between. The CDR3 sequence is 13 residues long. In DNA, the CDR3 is TGTGCCAGCAGTTACTCAGGGGGACGGGGCTACACCTTC. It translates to CASSYSGGRGYTF.

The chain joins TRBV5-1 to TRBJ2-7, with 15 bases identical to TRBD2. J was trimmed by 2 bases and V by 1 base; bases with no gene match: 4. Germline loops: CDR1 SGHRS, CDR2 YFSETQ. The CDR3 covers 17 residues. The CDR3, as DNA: TGCGCCAGCAGCTTGTCCGGACTAGCGGGGGGGCCCTACGAGCAGTACTTC. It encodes CASSLSGLAGGPYEQYF.

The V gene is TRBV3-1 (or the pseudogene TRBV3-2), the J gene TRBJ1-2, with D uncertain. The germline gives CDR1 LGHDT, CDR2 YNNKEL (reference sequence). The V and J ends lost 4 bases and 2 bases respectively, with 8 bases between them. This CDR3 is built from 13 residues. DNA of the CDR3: TGTGCCAGCAGCCTCGACACAAACTATGGCTACACCTTC. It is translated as CASSLDTNYGYTF.

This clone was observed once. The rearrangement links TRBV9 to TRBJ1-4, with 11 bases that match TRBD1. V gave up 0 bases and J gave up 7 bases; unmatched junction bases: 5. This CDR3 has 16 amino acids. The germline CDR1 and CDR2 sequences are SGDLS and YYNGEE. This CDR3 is CASSVDYGTGGEKLFF. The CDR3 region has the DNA TGTGCCAGCAGCGTAGATTATGGGACAGGGGGTGAAAAACTGTTTTTT.

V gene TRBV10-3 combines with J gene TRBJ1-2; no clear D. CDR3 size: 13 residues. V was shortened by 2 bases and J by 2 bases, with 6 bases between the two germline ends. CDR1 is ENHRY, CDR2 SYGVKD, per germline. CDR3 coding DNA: TGTGCCATCAGTGAGGGGCAGAACTATGGCTACACCTTC. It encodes CAISEGQNYGYTF.

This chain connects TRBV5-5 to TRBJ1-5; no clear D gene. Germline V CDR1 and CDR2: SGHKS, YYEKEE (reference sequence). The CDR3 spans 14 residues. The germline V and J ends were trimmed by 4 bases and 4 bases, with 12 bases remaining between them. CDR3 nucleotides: TGTGCCAGCAGCCCCCTCTTGGAGAATCAGCCCCAGCATTTT. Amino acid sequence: CASSPLLENQPQHF. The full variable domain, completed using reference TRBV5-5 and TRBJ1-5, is DAGVTQSPTHLIKTRGQQVTLRCSPISGHKSVSWYQQVLGQGPQFIFQYYEKEERGRGNFPDRFSARQFPNYSSELNVNALLLGDSALYLCASSPLLENQPQHFGDGTRLSIL.

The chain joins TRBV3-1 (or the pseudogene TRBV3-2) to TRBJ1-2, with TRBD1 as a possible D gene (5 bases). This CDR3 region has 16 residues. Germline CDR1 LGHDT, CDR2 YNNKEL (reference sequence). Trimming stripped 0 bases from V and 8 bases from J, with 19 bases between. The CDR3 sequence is CASSQDRLKVRAGYTF. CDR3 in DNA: TGTGCCAGCAGCCAAGATCGTTTGAAGGTCAGGGCCGGCTACACCTTC.